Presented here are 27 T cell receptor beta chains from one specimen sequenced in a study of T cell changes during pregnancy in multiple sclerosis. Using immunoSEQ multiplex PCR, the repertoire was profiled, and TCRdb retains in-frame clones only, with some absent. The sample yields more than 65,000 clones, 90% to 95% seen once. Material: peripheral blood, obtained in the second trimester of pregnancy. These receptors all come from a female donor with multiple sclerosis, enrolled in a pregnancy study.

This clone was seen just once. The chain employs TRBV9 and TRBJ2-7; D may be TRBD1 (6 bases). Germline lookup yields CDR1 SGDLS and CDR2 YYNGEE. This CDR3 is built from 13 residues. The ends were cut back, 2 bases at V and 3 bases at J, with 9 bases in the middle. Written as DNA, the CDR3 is TGTGCCAGCAGCGTGGACAGTAACTACGAGCAGTACTTC. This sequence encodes CASSVDSNYEQYF.

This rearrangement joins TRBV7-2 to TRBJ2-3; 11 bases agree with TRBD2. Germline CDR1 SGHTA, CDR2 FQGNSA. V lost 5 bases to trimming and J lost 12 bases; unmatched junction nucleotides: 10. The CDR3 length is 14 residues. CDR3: CASSPLAGAYHQYF. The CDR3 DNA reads TGTGCCAGCAGCCCACTAGCGGGAGCCTACCACCAGTATTTT.

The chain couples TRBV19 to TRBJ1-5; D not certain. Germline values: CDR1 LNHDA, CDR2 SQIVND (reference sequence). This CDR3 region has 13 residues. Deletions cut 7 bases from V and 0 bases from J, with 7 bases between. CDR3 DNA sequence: TGTGCCAGTACGGTCGGTAGCAATCAGCCCCAGCATTTT. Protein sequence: CASTVGSNQPQHF.

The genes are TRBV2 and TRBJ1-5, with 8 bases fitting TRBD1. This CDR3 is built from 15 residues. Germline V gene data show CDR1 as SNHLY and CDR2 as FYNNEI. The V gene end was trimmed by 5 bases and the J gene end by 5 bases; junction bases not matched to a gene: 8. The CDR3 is CASSRDRRTYQPQHF. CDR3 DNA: TGTGCCAGCAGTCGGGACAGGAGGACGTATCAGCCCCAGCATTTT. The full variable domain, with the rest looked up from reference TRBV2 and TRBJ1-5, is EPEVTQTPSHQVTQMGQEVILRCVPISNHLYFYWYRQILGQKVEFLVSFYNNEISEKSEIFDDQFSVERPDGSNFTLKIRSTKLEDSAMYFCASSRDRRTYQPQHFGDGTRLSIL.

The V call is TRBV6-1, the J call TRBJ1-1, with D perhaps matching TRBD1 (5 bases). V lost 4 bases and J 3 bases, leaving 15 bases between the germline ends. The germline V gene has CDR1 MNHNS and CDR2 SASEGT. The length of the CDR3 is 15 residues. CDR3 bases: TGTGCCAGCAGTGTTTTAGGGGCGAAGGACACTGAAGCTTTCTTT. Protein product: CASSVLGAKDTEAFF.

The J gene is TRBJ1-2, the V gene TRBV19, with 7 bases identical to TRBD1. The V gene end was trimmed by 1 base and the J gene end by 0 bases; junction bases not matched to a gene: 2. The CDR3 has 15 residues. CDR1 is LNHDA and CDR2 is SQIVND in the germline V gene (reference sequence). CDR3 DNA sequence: TGTGCCAGTAGTATAGGAGGGACAGCTAACTATGGCTACACCTTC. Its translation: CASSIGGTANYGYTF.

The CDR3 DNA sequence: TGCGCCAGCAGCCCTAGACAGGGCGACTACGAGCAGTACTTC. It yields the protein CASSPRQGDYEQYF. The V call is TRBV5-1, the J call TRBJ2-7; 7 nucleotides agree with TRBD1. Germline values: CDR1 SGHRS, CDR2 YFSETQ. This CDR3 spans 14 amino acids. After removal of 4 bases from V and 3 bases from J, the junction contained 7 bases not matched to a gene. The complete variable domain, with remaining parts taken from reference TRBV5-1 and TRBJ2-7, reads KAGVTQTPRYLIKTRGQQVTLSCSPISGHRSVSWYQQTPGQGLQFLFEYFSETQRNKGNFPGRFSGRQFSNSRSEMNVSTLELGDSALYLCASSPRQGDYEQYFGPGTRLTVT.

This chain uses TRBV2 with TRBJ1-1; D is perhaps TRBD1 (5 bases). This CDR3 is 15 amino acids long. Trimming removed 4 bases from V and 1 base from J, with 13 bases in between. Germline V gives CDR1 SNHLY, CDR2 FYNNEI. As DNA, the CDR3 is TGTGCCAGCAGTGGTCTGTTGGGGCCGAACACTGAAGCTTTCTTT. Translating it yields CASSGLLGPNTEAFF.

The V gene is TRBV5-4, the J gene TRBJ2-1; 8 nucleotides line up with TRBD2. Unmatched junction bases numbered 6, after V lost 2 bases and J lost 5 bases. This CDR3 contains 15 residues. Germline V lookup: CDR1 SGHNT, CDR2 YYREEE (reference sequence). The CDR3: CASSFKRERDNEQFF. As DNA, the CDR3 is TGTGCCAGCAGCTTTAAGCGGGAGCGCGACAATGAGCAGTTCTTC. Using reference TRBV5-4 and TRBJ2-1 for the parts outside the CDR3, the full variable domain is ETGVTQSPTHLIKTRGQQVTLRCSSQSGHNTVSWYQQALGQGPQFIFQYYREEENGRGNFPPRFSGLQFPNYSSELNVNALELDDSALYLCASSFKRERDNEQFFGPGTRLTVL.

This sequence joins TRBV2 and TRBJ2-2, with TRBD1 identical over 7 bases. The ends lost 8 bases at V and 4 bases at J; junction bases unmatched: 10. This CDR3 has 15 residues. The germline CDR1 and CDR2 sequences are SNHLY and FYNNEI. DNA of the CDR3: TGTGCCAGCTCCGAGCAGACAGGGATCACCGGGGAGCTGTTTTTT. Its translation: CASSEQTGITGELFF.

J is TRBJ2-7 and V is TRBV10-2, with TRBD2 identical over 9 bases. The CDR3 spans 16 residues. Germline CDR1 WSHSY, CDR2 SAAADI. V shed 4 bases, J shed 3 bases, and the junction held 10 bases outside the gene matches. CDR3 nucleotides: TGCGCCAGCAGTGGGGGGACCGGGACTAGCTACTACGAGCAGTACTTC. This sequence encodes CASSGGTGTSYYEQYF.

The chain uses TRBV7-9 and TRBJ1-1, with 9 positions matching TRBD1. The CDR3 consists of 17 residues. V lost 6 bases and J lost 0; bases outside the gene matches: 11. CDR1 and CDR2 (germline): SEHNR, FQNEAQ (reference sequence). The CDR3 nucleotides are TGTGCCAGCAGTCACACGACCGGGACAGGGATGAACACTGAAGCTTTCTTT. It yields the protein CASSHTTGTGMNTEAFF.

The CDR3 sequence is CASSAGTSGGTDTQYF. The CDR3 DNA follows: TGTGCCAGCAGTGCGGGGACTAGCGGAGGCACAGATACGCAGTATTTT. This chain links TRBV28 with TRBJ2-3; 11 positions agree with TRBD2. Trimming at V came to 5 bases and at J to 1 base, leaving 5 bases not matched to a gene. CDR3 size: 16 residues. CDR1 and CDR2 (germline): MDHEN, SYDVKM.

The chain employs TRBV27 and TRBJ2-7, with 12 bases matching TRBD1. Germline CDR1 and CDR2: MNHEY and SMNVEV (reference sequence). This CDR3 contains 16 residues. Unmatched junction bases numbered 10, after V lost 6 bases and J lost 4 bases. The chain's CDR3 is CASRVRDRGLAYEQYF. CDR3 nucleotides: TGTGCCAGCAGGGTCCGGGACAGGGGGCTAGCGTACGAGCAGTACTTC.

DNA for the CDR3: TGCAGCGTGGGTAGGACAGGGTCAGGCTCCTACGAGCAGTACTTC. Translating it yields CSVGRTGSGSYEQYF. This chain joins TRBV29-1 and TRBJ2-7, with TRBD1 matching 8 bases. The germline V gene encodes CDR1 SQVTM and CDR2 ANQGSEA. This CDR3 has 15 amino acids. V was pared by 6 bases and J by 0 bases, with 10 bases of the junction left unmatched.

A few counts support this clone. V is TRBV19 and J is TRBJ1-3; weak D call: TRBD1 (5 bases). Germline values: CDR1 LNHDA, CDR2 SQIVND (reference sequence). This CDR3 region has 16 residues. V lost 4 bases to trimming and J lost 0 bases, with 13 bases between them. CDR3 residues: CASSRSSDSSGNTIYF. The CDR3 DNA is TGTGCCAGTAGTAGATCCTCCGACAGCTCTGGAAACACCATATATTTT.

The CDR3 nucleotides are TGTGCCAGCAGTGAGGACAGGGCCGCGAACACTGAAGCTTTCTTT. Protein product: CASSEDRAANTEAFF. This chain links TRBV6-1 with TRBJ1-1; TRBD1 agrees at 8 bases. The CDR3 consists of 15 residues. Trimming at V came to 3 bases and at J to 1 base, leaving 4 bases not matched to a gene. The germline V gene has CDR1 MNHNS and CDR2 SASEGT.

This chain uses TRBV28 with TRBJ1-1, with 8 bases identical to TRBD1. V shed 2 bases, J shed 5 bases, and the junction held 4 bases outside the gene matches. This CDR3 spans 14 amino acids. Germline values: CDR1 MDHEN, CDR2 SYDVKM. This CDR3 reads CASSLNRGRTEAFF. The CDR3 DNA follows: TGTGCCAGCAGTTTAAACAGGGGGAGGACTGAAGCTTTCTTT. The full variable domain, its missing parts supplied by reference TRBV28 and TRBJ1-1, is DVKVTQSSRYLVKRTGEKVFLECVQDMDHENMFWYRQDPGLGLRLIYFSYDVKMKEKGDIPEGYSVSREKKERFSLILESASTNQTSMYLCASSLNRGRTEAFFGQGTRLTVV.

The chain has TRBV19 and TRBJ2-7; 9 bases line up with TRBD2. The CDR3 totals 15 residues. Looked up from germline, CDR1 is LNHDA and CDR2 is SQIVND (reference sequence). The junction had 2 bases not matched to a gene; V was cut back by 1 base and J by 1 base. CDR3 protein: CASSIVAGASYEQYF. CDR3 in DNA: TGTGCCAGTAGTATAGTAGCGGGAGCGTCCTACGAGCAGTACTTC.

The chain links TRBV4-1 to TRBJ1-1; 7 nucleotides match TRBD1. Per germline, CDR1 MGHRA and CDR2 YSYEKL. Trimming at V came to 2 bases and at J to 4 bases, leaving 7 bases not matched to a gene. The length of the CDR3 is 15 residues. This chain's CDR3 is CASSQLRQGGTEAFF. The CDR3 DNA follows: TGCGCCAGCAGCCAACTACGACAGGGCGGCACTGAAGCTTTCTTT.

This CDR3 reads CASIDTMNTEAFF. In nucleotides, the CDR3 is TGTGCCAGCATTGACACCATGAACACTGAAGCTTTCTTT. The chain joins TRBV6-6 to TRBJ1-1, with no clear D. Trimming took off 7 bases at V and 0 bases at J, with 9 bases between the two ends. The CDR3 runs to 13 residues. Per the germline V gene, CDR1 is MNHNY and CDR2 is SVGAGI (reference sequence).

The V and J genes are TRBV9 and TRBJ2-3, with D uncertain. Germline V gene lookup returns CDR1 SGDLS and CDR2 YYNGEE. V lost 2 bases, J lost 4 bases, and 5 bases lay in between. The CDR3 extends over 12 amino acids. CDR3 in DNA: TGTGCCAGCAGCGTTGGAGCAGATACGCAGTATTTT. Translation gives CASSVGADTQYF.

CDR3: CASSDADREGDEQYF. CDR3 coding DNA: TGTGCCAGCAGTGACGCGGACAGGGAGGGGGACGAGCAGTACTTC. The rearrangement joins TRBV6-1 to TRBJ2-7; maybe TRBD1 (8 bases). The V end lost 3 bases, the J end lost 5 bases, and 17 bases lay between the germline ends. Germline assignment: CDR1 MNHNS and CDR2 SASEGT. The CDR3 contains 15 residues.

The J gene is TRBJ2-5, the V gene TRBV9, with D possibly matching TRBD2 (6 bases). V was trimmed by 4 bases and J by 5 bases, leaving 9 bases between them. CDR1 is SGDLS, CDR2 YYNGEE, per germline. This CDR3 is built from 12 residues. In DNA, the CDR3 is TGTGCCAGCAGCCCGGGAGTGGAGACCCAGTACTTC. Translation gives CASSPGVETQYF.

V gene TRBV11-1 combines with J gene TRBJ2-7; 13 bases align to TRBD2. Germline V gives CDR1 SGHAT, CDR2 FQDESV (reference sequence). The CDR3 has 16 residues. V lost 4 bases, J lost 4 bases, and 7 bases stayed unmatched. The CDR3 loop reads CASSSSGLAGRYEQYF. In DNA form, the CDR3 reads TGTGCCAGCAGCTCCTCGGGACTAGCGGGAAGGTACGAGCAGTACTTC.

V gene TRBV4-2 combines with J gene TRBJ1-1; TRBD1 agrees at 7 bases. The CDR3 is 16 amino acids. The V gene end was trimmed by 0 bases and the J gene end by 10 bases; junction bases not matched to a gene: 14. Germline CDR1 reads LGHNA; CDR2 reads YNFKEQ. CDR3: CASSQDVKGGGRLAFF. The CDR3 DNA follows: TGTGCCAGCAGCCAAGATGTAAAAGGGGGCGGGAGGCTAGCTTTCTTT.

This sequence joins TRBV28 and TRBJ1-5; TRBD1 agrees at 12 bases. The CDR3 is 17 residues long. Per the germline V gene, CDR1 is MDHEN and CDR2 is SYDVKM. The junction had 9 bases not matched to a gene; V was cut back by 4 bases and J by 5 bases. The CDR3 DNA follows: TGTGCCAGCAGTTCACCCCGGGGGACAGGGGGCGATCAGCCCCAGCATTTT. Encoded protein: CASSSPRGTGGDQPQHF.